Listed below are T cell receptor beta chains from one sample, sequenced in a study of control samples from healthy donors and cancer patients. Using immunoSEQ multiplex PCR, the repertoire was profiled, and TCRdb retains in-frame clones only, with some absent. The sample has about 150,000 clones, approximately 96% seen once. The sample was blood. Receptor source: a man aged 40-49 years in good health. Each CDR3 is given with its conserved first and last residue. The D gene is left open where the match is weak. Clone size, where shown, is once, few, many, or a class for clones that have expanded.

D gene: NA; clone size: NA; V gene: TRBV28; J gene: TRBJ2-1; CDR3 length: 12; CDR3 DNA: TGTGCCAGCAGTCCCCAGGGCCATGAGCAGTTCTTC; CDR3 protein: CASSPQGHEQFF
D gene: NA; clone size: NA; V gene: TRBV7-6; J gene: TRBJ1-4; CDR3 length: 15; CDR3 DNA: TGTGCCAGCAGCTTAGGACGGTCCGACAATGAAAAACTGTTTTTT; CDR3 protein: CASSLGRSDNEKLFF
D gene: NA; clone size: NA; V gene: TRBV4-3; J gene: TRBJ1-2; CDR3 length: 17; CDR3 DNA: TGCGCCAGCAGCCGAGGCGACCTACCCGGGGCGTTCGTGGGCTACACCTTC; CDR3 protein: CASSRGDLPGAFVGYTF
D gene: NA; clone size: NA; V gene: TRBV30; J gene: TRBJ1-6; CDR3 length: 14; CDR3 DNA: TGTGCCTGGAGTGGAGGCCCTTGGAATTCACCCCTCCACTTT; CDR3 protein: CAWSGGPWNSPLHF
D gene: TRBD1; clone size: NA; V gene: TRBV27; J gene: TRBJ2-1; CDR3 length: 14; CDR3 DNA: TGTGCCAGCAGTTTAGGGACAGGGTGGAATGAGCAGTTCTTC; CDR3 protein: CASSLGTGWNEQFF
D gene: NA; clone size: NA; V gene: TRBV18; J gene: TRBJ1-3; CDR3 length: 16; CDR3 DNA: TGTGCCAGCTCACCTGAGGGGTCCCTCTCTGGAAACACCATATATTTT; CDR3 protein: CASSPEGSLSGNTIYF
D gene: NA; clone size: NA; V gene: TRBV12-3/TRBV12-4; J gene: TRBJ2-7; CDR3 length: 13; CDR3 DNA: TGTGCCAGCAGTCTTCCGGGACGCTACGAGCAGTACTTC; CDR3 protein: CASSLPGRYEQYF
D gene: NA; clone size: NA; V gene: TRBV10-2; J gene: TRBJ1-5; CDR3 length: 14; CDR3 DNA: TGCGCCAGCAGTGAAGGGTGGGGCAATCAGCCCCAGCATTTT; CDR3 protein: CASSEGWGNQPQHF
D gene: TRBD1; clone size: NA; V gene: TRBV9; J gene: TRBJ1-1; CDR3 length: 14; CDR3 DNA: TGTGCCAGCAGCCCCGGACAGGGTGGAACTGAAGCTTTCTTT; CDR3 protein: CASSPGQGGTEAFF
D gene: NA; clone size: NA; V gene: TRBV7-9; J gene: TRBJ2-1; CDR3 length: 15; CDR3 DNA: TGTGCCAGCAGCTTAATTCCGTACCCGGACAATGAGCAGTTCTTC; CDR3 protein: CASSLIPYPDNEQFF
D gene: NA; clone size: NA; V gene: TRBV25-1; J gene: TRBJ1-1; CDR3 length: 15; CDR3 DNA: TGTGCCAGCAGTGAATCGGTACAGGGGAACACTGAAGCTTTCTTT; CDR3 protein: CASSESVQGNTEAFF
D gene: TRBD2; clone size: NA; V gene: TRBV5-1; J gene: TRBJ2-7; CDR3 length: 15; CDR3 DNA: TGCGCCAGCAGCTTGTGGCTAGCGGGAGTAAGCGAGCAGTACTTC; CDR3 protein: CASSLWLAGVSEQYF
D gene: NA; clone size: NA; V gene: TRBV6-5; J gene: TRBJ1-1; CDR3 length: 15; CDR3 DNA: TGTGCCAGCAGTTACTCGGGAACGGCCCGAATGGTAGCTTTCTTT; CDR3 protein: CASSYSGTARMVAFF
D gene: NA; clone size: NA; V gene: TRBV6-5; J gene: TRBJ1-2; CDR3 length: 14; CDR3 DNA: TGTGCCAGCGAGGGTTCTCACACTAACTATGGCTACACCTTC; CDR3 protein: CASEGSHTNYGYTF
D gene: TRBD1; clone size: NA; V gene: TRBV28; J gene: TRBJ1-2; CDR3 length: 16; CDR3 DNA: TGTGCCAGCAGCGACTGGGACAGCTTAATCAAGGGGGGCTACACCTTC; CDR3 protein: CASSDWDSLIKGGYTF
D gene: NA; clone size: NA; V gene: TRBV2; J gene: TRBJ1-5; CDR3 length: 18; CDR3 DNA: TGTGCCAGCAGTTCTCACCCAGATAACAGAGGCCCCAATCAGCCCCAGCATTTT; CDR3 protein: CASSSHPDNRGPNQPQHF
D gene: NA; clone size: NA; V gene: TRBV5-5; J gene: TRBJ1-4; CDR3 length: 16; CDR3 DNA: TGTGCCAGCAGCTTGGGACACGTAGCAACTAATGAAAAACTGTTTTTT; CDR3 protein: CASSLGHVATNEKLFF
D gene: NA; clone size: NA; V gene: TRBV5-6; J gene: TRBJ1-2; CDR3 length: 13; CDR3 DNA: TGTGCCAGCAGCTTAGACCCGGTGGATGGCTACACCTTC; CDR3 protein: CASSLDPVDGYTF
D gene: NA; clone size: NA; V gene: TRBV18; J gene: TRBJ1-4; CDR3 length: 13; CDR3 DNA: TGTGCCAGCTCACCCGGACGGGGGGAAAAACTGTTTTTT; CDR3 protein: CASSPGRGEKLFF
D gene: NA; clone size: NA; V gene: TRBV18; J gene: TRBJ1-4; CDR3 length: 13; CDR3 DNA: TGTGCCAGCTCATTCGGGACGTATGAAAAACTGTTTTTT; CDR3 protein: CASSFGTYEKLFF
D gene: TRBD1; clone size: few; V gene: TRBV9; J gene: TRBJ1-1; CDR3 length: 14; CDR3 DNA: TGTGCCAGCAGCCGGACAGGGTTGAACACTGAAGCTTTCTTT; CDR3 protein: CASSRTGLNTEAFF
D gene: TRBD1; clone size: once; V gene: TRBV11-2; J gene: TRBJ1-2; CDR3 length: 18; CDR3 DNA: TGTGCCAGCAGTTCTTCCTGGGGCAGGGGGATAACTAACTATGGCTACACCTTC; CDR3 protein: CASSSSWGRGITNYGYTF
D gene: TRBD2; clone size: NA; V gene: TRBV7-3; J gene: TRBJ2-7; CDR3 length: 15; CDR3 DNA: TGTGCCAGCAGCTTGGGCGGGGGGTCCCCCTACGAGCAGTACTTC; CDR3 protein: CASSLGGGSPYEQYF
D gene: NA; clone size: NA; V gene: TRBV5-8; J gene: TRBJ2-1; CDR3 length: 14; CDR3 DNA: TGTGCCAGCAGCGCCGGTATTTCAGGGCATGAGCAGTTCTTC; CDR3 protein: CASSAGISGHEQFF
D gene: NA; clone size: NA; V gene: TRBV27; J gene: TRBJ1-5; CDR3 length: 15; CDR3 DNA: TGTGCCAGCAGTACCCTGTGGGGTTTGAATCAGCCCCAGCATTTT; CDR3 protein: CASSTLWGLNQPQHF
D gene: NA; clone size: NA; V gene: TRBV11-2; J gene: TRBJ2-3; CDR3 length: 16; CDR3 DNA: TGTGCCAGCAGCTTTCGGGCAGGCGACCTAAGGGATACGCAGTATTTT; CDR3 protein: CASSFRAGDLRDTQYF
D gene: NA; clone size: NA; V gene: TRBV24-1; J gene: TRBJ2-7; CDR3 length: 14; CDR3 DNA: TGTGCCACCAGTGATACCGGGACAACCTACGAGCAGTACTTC; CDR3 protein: CATSDTGTTYEQYF
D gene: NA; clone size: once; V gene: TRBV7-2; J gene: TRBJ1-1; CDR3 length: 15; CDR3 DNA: TGTGCCAGCAGCTTCCGGTATATCATGAACACTGAAGCTTTCTTT; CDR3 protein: CASSFRYIMNTEAFF
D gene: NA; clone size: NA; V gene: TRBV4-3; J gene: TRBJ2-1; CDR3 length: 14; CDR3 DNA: TGCGCCAGCAGCCACCCCCCATTCGGGAATGAGCAGTTCTTC; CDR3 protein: CASSHPPFGNEQFF
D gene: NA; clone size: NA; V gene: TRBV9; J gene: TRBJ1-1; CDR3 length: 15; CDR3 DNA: TGTGCCAGCAGCCTACATGCTGATCTAAACACTGAAGCTTTCTTT; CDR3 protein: CASSLHADLNTEAFF
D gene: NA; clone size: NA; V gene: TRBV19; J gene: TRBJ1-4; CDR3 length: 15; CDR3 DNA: TGTGCCAGTAGTACCCAGGGGAAGGAGAATGAAAAACTGTTTTTT; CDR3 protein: CASSTQGKENEKLFF
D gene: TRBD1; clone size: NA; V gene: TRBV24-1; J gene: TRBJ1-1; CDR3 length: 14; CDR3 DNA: TGTGCCACCAGTGATTCTACAGGGGACACTGAAGCTTTCTTT; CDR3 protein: CATSDSTGDTEAFF
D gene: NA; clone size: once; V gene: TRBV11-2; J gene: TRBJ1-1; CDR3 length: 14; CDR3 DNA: TGTGCCAGCAGCCTGAGAGTAATGAACACTGAAGCTTTCTTT; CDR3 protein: CASSLRVMNTEAFF
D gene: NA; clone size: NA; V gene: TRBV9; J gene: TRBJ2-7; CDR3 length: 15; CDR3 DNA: TGTGCCAGCAGCGTAGCCCCCGGCAGGGGCCCCGAGCAGTACTTC; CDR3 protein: CASSVAPGRGPEQYF
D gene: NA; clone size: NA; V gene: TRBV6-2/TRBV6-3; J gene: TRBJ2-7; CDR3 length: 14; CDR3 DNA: TGTGCCAGCAGTTACGAAGGGATCGGGTACGAGCAGTACTTC; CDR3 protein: CASSYEGIGYEQYF
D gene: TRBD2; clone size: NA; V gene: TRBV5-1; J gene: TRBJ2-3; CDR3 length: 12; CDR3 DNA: TGCGCCAGCAGCTCAGGGACTAGCGGGGTATATTTT; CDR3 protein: CASSSGTSGVYF
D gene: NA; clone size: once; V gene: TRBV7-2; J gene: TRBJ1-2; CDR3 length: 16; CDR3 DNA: TGTGCCAGCAGCTTAGCTAGGGACCCCATCTATTATGGCTACACCTTC; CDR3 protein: CASSLARDPIYYGYTF
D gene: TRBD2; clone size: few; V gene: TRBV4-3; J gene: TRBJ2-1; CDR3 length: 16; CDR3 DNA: TGCGCCAGCAGCCCCTACGGAAGCGGGGGGGGACTAGAGCAGTTCTTC; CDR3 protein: CASSPYGSGGGLEQFF
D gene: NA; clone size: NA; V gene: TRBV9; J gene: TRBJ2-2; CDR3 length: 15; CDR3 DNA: TGTGCCAGCAGTACCGACGGGTCGAACACCGGGGAGCTGTTTTTT; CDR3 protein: CASSTDGSNTGELFF
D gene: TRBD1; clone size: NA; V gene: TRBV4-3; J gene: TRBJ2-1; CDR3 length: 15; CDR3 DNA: TGCGCCAGCAGCCAAGAGGGGACAGCCTACAATGAGCAGTTCTTC; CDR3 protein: CASSQEGTAYNEQFF
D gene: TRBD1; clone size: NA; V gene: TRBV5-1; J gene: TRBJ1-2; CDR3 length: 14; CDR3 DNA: TGCGCCAGCAGCTTGGGACAGGGGGGAGGTGGCTACACCTTC; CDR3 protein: CASSLGQGGGGYTF
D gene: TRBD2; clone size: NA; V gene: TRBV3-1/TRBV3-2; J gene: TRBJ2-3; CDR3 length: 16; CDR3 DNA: TGTGCCAGCAGCGGAACGGGGGGGGCCGAGACAGATACGCAGTATTTT; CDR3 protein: CASSGTGGAETDTQYF